Listed here are 27 T cell receptor beta chains from one sample, sequenced in a study of T cells in tuberculosis. Profiling relied on immunoSEQ multiplex PCR, and the TCRdb table lists in-frame clones only, not all of them. The sample contains around 32,000 clones, roughly 94% of which appear only once. The sample consisted of PBMCs. Receptors were obtained from a donor aged 10-30 years with latent tuberculosis or without tuberculosis infection.

As regards this clone: Since a far larger clone is one base different, this is likely a read error. The rearrangement links TRBV7-9 to TRBJ2-7; D is undetermined. V was shortened by 5 bases and J by 5 bases, with 16 bases between the two germline ends. Germline assignment: CDR1 SEHNR and CDR2 FQNEAQ (reference sequence). The CDR3 is 14 residues long. The CDR3 nucleotides read TGTGCCAGCAGCCAGTTACTGGGCCCCCACGAGCAGTACTTC. Protein sequence: CASSQLLGPHEQYF.

The rearrangement links TRBV7-9 to TRBJ2-1; 10 bases are shared with TRBD2. J was trimmed by 0 bases and V by 4 bases; bases with no gene match: 9. This CDR3 spans 18 amino acids. Germline V lookup: CDR1 SEHNR, CDR2 FQNEAQ (reference sequence). CDR3 in amino acids: CASSSQGAGGYSYNEQFF. For the CDR3, the DNA is TGTGCCAGCAGCTCCCAGGGAGCGGGAGGGTACTCCTACAATGAGCAGTTCTTC.

This clone was counted once. V and J are TRBV15 and TRBJ2-7, with 8 bases fitting TRBD2. The CDR3 is made up of 16 amino acids. After removal of 0 bases from V and 4 bases from J, the junction contained 8 bases not matched to a gene. Germline assignment: CDR1 LNHNV and CDR2 YYDKDF (reference sequence). CDR3 nucleotide sequence: TGTGCCACCAGCAGAGATCGGACTAGCTGGGTGTACGAGCAGTACTTC. As protein: CATSRDRTSWVYEQYF.

The V call is TRBV29-1, the J call TRBJ2-4, with 7 bases that match TRBD2. The CDR3 runs 12 residues. Trimming cost V 4 bases and J 8 bases; bases outside gene matches: 5. The germline V gene has CDR1 SQVTM and CDR2 ANQGSEA. This CDR3 is CSVATSRDIQYF. The CDR3 DNA reads TGCAGCGTTGCGACTAGCAGAGACATTCAGTACTTC.

This clone was counted a single time. This chain links TRBV5-4 with TRBJ1-2, with D possibly matching TRBD1 (5 bases). CDR3 length: 15 amino acids. Trimming stripped 5 bases from V and 7 bases from J, with 21 bases between. Germline V gives CDR1 SGHNT, CDR2 YYREEE (reference sequence). The CDR3 bases are TGTGCCAGCAGTAAGTGGTCCGGGACTAACGGTGGCTACACCTTC. Its translation: CASSKWSGTNGGYTF.

The count of this clone is one. The V call is TRBV28, the J call TRBJ2-5, with D perhaps TRBD1 (6 bases). Deletions cut 8 bases from V and 1 base from J, with 17 bases between. CDR1 is MDHEN and CDR2 is SYDVKM in the germline V gene. CDR3 length equals 15 residues. CDR3 in amino acids: CASAAKRTVQETQYF. The CDR3 DNA follows: TGTGCCAGCGCTGCCAAGAGGACAGTCCAAGAGACCCAGTACTTC.

This clone showed up just a few times. The chain employs TRBV7-9 and TRBJ2-5, with D perhaps matching TRBD2 (5 bases). The germline CDR1 and CDR2 sequences are SEHNR and FQNEAQ (reference sequence). This CDR3 comprises 15 residues. V lost 3 bases to trimming and J lost 1 base, with 12 bases between them. The CDR3 DNA reads as TGTGCCAGCAGCTTGGACTTTACTATCCAAGAGACCCAGTACTTC. Translated, it gives CASSLDFTIQETQYF.

V is TRBV6-1 and J is TRBJ1-2; TRBD1 might be the D (5 bases). V lost 1 base and J lost 4, with 13 bases in between. Germline assignment: CDR1 MNHNS and CDR2 SASEGT. CDR3 size: 15 residues. Here the CDR3 DNA reads TGTGCCAGCAGTGAAGTTCTGTCGACAGTCTATGGCTACACCTTC. Amino acids: CASSEVLSTVYGYTF.

The chain employs TRBV10-2 and TRBJ2-7; D is perhaps TRBD2 (5 bases). The CDR3 consists of 16 residues. V gave up 7 bases and J gave up 2 bases, with 21 bases separating them. Germline V gene lookup returns CDR1 WSHSY and CDR2 SAAADI. DNA for the CDR3: TGCGCCAGCACCTTGGAGGTAGCCCGACCCCCCTACGAGCAGTACTTC. Its translation: CASTLEVARPPYEQYF.

This clone was seen just once. This chain uses TRBV2 with TRBJ2-5, with a weak D call TRBD2 (5 bases). The V end was cut by 11 bases, the J end by 4 bases, with 17 bases between. The CDR3 contains 13 residues. CDR1 is SNHLY, CDR2 FYNNEI, per germline. As DNA, the CDR3 is TGTGCCTCGGACCGGCGGCGGGTAGAGACCCAGTACTTC. It specifies CASDRRRVETQYF.

The chain is built from TRBV14 and TRBJ2-4, with 16 bases aligning to TRBD2. Germline V gene sequence: CDR1 SGHDN, CDR2 FVKESK. The CDR3 totals 16 residues. Germline trimming cut 0 bases from V and 8 bases from J; bases unmatched to any gene: 1. This CDR3 is CASSQEGTSGRDIQYF. As DNA, the CDR3 is TGTGCCAGCAGCCAAGAGGGGACTAGCGGGAGGGACATTCAGTACTTC.

This chain joins TRBV15 and TRBJ2-6; D unclear. Trimming stripped 0 bases from V and 2 bases from J, with 5 bases between. This CDR3 is 15 amino acids long. From germline, CDR1 is LNHNV and CDR2 YYDKDF (reference sequence). The CDR3 reads CATSRDLAGANVLTF. For the CDR3, the DNA is TGTGCCACCAGCAGAGATCTCGCTGGGGCCAACGTCCTGACTTTC.

The chain links TRBV29-1 to TRBJ2-7; 14 nucleotides agree with TRBD2. Germline V CDR1 and CDR2: SQVTM, ANQGSEA. Unmatched junction bases numbered 8, after V lost 4 bases and J lost 9 bases. The CDR3 is 14 residues long. The chain's CDR3 is CSVALGTSGRMQYF. CDR3 nucleotide sequence: TGCAGCGTTGCCCTCGGGACTAGCGGGAGAATGCAGTACTTC.

This clone was observed once. The rearrangement joins TRBV19 to TRBJ2-1, with D hard to call. Germline assignment: CDR1 LNHDA and CDR2 SQIVND (reference sequence). This CDR3 is 12 amino acids long. V lost 3 bases to trimming and J lost 4 bases, with 4 bases between them. The chain's CDR3 is CASSMSYNEQFF. The CDR3 DNA reads as TGTGCCAGTAGTATGTCGTACAATGAGCAGTTCTTC.

This clone has only one observation. V gene TRBV5-1 combines with J gene TRBJ1-2; D is perhaps TRBD1 (5 bases). CDR1 SGHRS and CDR2 YFSETQ come from the germline V gene. The CDR3 is 16 amino acids. V gave up 3 bases and J gave up 8 bases, with 23 bases separating them. CDR3 in amino acids: CASSSGDGLTMAGYTF. Here the CDR3 DNA reads TGCGCCAGCAGCTCGGGGGACGGACTTACTATGGCGGGCTACACCTTC.

V gene TRBV27 combines with J gene TRBJ2-2; a weak D match, TRBD1 (6 bases). CDR3 length equals 15 residues. Germline CDR1 reads MNHEY; CDR2 reads SMNVEV (reference sequence). Trimming left V 6 bases short and J 0 bases short, with 11 bases between. CDR3 sequence reads: CASRGAVSNTGELFF. The CDR3 nucleotides are TGTGCCAGCAGGGGGGCGGTTTCGAACACCGGGGAGCTGTTTTTT.

V is TRBV2 and J is TRBJ2-1, with 9 bases aligning to TRBD1. Germline CDR1 and CDR2: SNHLY and FYNNEI. The J segment lost 4 bases and the V segment lost 11 bases, leaving 9 bases of the junction unmatched. The CDR3 totals 14 residues. CDR3 sequence reads: CAGTGPVSYNEQFF. In DNA form, the CDR3 reads TGTGCCGGGACAGGGCCGGTATCTTACAATGAGCAGTTCTTC.

This clone has a single count. This chain links TRBV11-2 with TRBJ2-7; 12 nucleotides align to TRBD2. This CDR3 spans 15 amino acids. Germline trimming cut 4 bases from V and 0 bases from J; bases unmatched to any gene: 1. The germline CDR1 and CDR2 sequences are SGHAT and FQNNGV. The CDR3 spells CASSWTSGNSYEQYF. The CDR3 DNA reads as TGTGCCAGCAGCTGGACTAGCGGGAACTCCTACGAGCAGTACTTC.

The chain has TRBV5-5 and TRBJ2-7, with 8 bases aligning to TRBD1. The germline CDR1 and CDR2 sequences are SGHKS and YYEKEE (reference sequence). This CDR3 region has 12 residues. J lost 7 bases, V lost 1 base, and 1 base had no gene match. CDR3 residues: CASSLWDREQYF. The CDR3, as DNA: TGTGCCAGCAGCTTGTGGGACAGGGAGCAGTACTTC. Looking up the rest from reference TRBV5-5 and TRBJ2-7 gives the full variable domain: DAGVTQSPTHLIKTRGQQVTLRCSPISGHKSVSWYQQVLGQGPQFIFQYYEKEERGRGNFPDRFSARQFPNYSSELNVNALLLGDSALYLCASSLWDREQYFGPGTRLTVT.

The J gene is TRBJ2-7, the V gene TRBV10-1; 7 bases fit TRBD1. The germline CDR1 and CDR2 sequences are WNHNN and SYGVQD (reference sequence). V was pared by 2 bases and J by 2 bases, with 0 bases of the junction left unmatched. The CDR3 extends over 13 amino acids. The CDR3 is CASSEDRAYEQYF. The CDR3 coding sequence is TGCGCCAGCAGTGAGGACAGGGCCTACGAGCAGTACTTC.

The chain couples TRBV2 to TRBJ2-4; no definite D call. V was pared by 6 bases and J by 0 bases, with 9 bases between. The CDR3 sequence is 14 residues long. CDR1 is SNHLY and CDR2 is FYNNEI in the germline V gene. The CDR3 DNA reads TGTGCCAGCAGGCTGACTGAAGCCAAAAACATTCAGTACTTC. Translating gives CASRLTEAKNIQYF. Full variable domain (outside the CDR3, taken from reference TRBV2 and TRBJ2-4): EPEVTQTPSHQVTQMGQEVILRCVPISNHLYFYWYRQILGQKVEFLVSFYNNEISEKSEIFDDQFSVERPDGSNFTLKIRSTKLEDSAMYFCASRLTEAKNIQYFGAGTRLSVL.

This chain links TRBV5-4 with TRBJ2-7; 11 nucleotides align to TRBD1. Trimming took 3 bases from V and 4 from J; bases not matched to a gene: 9. This CDR3 is built from 16 residues. The germline gives CDR1 SGHNT, CDR2 YYREEE (reference sequence). The CDR3 region is CASSWDRGQGVYEQYF. The DNA of the CDR3 is TGTGCCAGCAGCTGGGATCGGGGACAGGGGGTTTACGAGCAGTACTTC.

The chain combines TRBV30 with TRBJ2-5, with D perhaps matching TRBD1 (5 bases). CDR3 length: 15 amino acids. CDR1 GTSNPN and CDR2 SVGIG come from the germline V gene (reference sequence). V lost 1 base and J 1 base, leaving 13 bases between the germline ends. The CDR3 nucleotides are TGTGCCTGGAGTGCGGGCAGGGATGGCCAAGAGACCCAGTACTTC. Translating gives CAWSAGRDGQETQYF. Complete variable domain (other parts from reference TRBV30 and TRBJ2-5): SQTIHQWPATLVQPVGSPLSLECTVEGTSNPNLYWYRQAAGRGLQLLFYSVGIGQISSEVPQNLSASRPQDRQFILSSKKLLLSDSGFYLCAWSAGRDGQETQYFGPGTRLLVL.

The chain links TRBV19 to TRBJ1-1; perhaps TRBD1 as D (5 bases). The CDR3 length is 13 residues. The V gene lost 8 bases and the J gene lost 3 bases, with 13 bases spanning the gap. Germline assignment: CDR1 LNHDA and CDR2 SQIVND (reference sequence). For the CDR3, the DNA is TGTGCCAGTGGAAATCAAGGGGACACTGAAGCTTTCTTT. Its protein is CASGNQGDTEAFF.

The chain carries TRBV6-1 and TRBJ2-5, with TRBD2 matching over 8 bases. V gave up 7 bases and J gave up 1 base; unmatched junction bases: 5. CDR1 is MNHNS and CDR2 is SASEGT in the germline V gene. This CDR3 is built from 14 residues. The CDR3 region is CASILTSAQETQYF. The CDR3 bases are TGTGCCAGCATACTGACTAGCGCCCAAGAGACCCAGTACTTC.

The genes are TRBV28 and TRBJ2-7, with D perhaps matching TRBD1 (6 bases). Germline CDR1 MDHEN, CDR2 SYDVKM. With 3 bases removed from V and 1 base from J, the gap between germline ends came to 13 bases. This CDR3 is built from 15 residues. Here the CDR3 DNA reads TGTGCCAGCAGTTTCACAGGGATGCTTTCCTACGAGCAGTACTTC. Translation gives CASSFTGMLSYEQYF.

This chain uses TRBV27 with TRBJ2-7, with 10 nucleotides matching TRBD2. The germline gives CDR1 MNHEY, CDR2 SMNVEV (reference sequence). V gave up 11 bases and J gave up 2 bases; unmatched junction bases: 6. CDR3 size: 13 residues. The CDR3 coding sequence is TGTGCCGCTAGCGGGAGATGGCCCTACGAGCAGTACTTC. Encoded protein: CAASGRWPYEQYF.